Below, 4 T cell receptor beta chains from the same sample are listed, as sequenced in a study of shared clonotypes between healthy human individuals. The protocol was immunoSEQ multiplex PCR, while the TCRdb copy is restricted to in-frame clones and leaves out a portion. The sample lists about 2.1 million clones, 93% occurring once. Positive CCR7 selection of CD45RO-negative cells yielded the naive CD8 cells, and terminally differentiated effector memory CD45RA+ cells were excluded. Sequencing used naive CD8+ T cells from PBMCs. The receptors come from a man aged 18-30 years in good health. Some clones in this sample may be carry-over from other donors' samples.

This chain joins TRBV4-3 and TRBJ2-2; D is unresolved. The germline gives CDR1 LGHNA, CDR2 YSLEER. The CDR3 length is 15 residues. The ends were cut back, 1 base at V and 7 bases at J, with 13 bases in the middle. The CDR3 loop reads CASSQARISGGELFF. The CDR3, as DNA: TGCGCCAGCAGCCAAGCTAGGATTAGTGGCGGGGAGCTGTTTTTT.

The chain employs TRBV14 and TRBJ1-5; unclear D gene. The V end was cut by 6 bases, the J end by 2 bases, with 8 bases between. Germline CDR1 is SGHDN and CDR2 is FVKESK. The CDR3 spans 13 residues. This CDR3 reads CASRWRGNQPQHF. CDR3 nucleotide sequence: TGTGCCAGCAGGTGGAGGGGCAATCAGCCCCAGCATTTT. Full variable domain (missing parts from reference TRBV14 and TRBJ1-5): EAGVTQFPSHSVIEKGQTVTLRCDPISGHDNLYWYRRVMGKEIKFLLHFVKESKQDESGMPNNRFLAERTGGTYSTLKVQPAELEDSGVYFCASRWRGNQPQHFGDGTRLSIL.

The chain combines TRBV19 with TRBJ1-4; D not certain. Trimming stripped 5 bases from V and 0 bases from J, with 19 bases between. CDR1 is LNHDA and CDR2 is SQIVND in the germline V gene (reference sequence). This CDR3 is built from 18 residues. For the CDR3, the DNA is TGTGCCAGTAGTCCTCCTTCAACCAGGTTTGCAACTAATGAAAAACTGTTTTTT. It yields the protein CASSPPSTRFATNEKLFF.

Concerning this clone itself: Different DNA sequences within this sample yield the same CDR3. The chain's CDR3 is CASSEYGSGNTIYF. CDR3 sequence (DNA): TGTGCCAGCAGTGAATATGGCTCTGGAAACACCATATATTTT. V and J are TRBV6-1 and TRBJ1-3; D is undetermined. The CDR3 spans 14 residues. Germline V gene sequence: CDR1 MNHNS, CDR2 SASEGT. V lost 2 bases and J 0 bases, leaving 5 bases between the germline ends.